This entry features one TCR beta chain sequence. Its antigen remains undetermined. No base qualities exist here, and no much larger clone lies one base off it. This sample is drawn from a study of blood T cell repertoires in COVID-19 (dated by TCRdb to the early 2020s). Background for the entire study: Collaborator samples came from the United States, Italy and Spain and covered acute and convalescent phases of COVID-19. The material from the prospective study consisted of cDNA or gDNA derived from T cells, B-cell-depleted T cells, or PBMCs. The dataset comprised deeply sampled blood TCRbeta repertoires from subjects exposed to, actively infected with, or recovered from COVID-19. The repertoires were released in a freely available public database intended as a resource for research on the immune response to SARS-CoV-2. Samples came from the ongoing ImmuneRACE study (first 160 participants) plus 1,254 subjects from 6 global collaborators. Nearly every sample came with metadata listing a de-identified subject ID, COVID-19 status, age in years and sex. Where available, HLA class I and class II types were taken from metadata supplied by the sample provider and were not determined by assay-based typing.

Including cysteine and phenylalanine, the CDR3 has 14 amino acids. Only the CDR3 region is kept as DNA, spanning 42 bases read in frame from base 1. The junction shows trimming of 3 bases on V and 4 bases on J, and the gene matches do not reach 1 base of it. CDR1 and CDR2 are read off the germline V gene as SGHRS and YFSETQ. Collaborating institutions collected whole blood in K2EDTA tubes following their own protocols. For TCRbeta analysis, collaborators shipped samples as frozen whole blood, isolated PBMCs, or DNA extracted from either of those sample types. The immunoSEQ Assay, a bias-controlled multiplex PCR, was used to amplify TCRbeta CDR3 regions from genomic DNA. The authors' analysis ran thus. The number of nucleated cells in each sample was estimated by amplification of reference gene primers within the assay. To quantify the absolute abundance of each unique TCRbeta CDR3 rearrangement, sequence reads were collapsed and filtered. For each sample, productive Simpson clonality was calculated by taking the square root of Simpson's diversity index across productive rearrangements. The immuneACCESS repertoire file appears here via TCRdb, limited to in-frame rearrangements. These files lack a portion of the clones; in checked studies, under half of the deficit traces to unresolved V genes, and the cause of the others is not known. Clone size and V and J calls were adopted from that table, with D and trimming inferred from the DNA. In this sample the table shows about 50,000 clones, roughly 90% of which occur a single time. Of the sample, more than 7.5% is held by the ten largest clones.

Points the paper makes about the study in general: The quantity of clinical and demographic metadata differed by source and by participant and was supplied without curation.

This receptor was obtained from an elderly woman with acute or convalescent COVID-19. Sequencing was done on a sample of peripheral blood. The receptor chain draws on TRBV5-1 and TRBJ2-5; TRBD2 agrees with 12 junctional bases. DNA sequence: TGCGCCAGCAGCTCGGGACTAGCGGGAGAGACCCAGTACTTC. The translation is CASSSGLAGETQYF.